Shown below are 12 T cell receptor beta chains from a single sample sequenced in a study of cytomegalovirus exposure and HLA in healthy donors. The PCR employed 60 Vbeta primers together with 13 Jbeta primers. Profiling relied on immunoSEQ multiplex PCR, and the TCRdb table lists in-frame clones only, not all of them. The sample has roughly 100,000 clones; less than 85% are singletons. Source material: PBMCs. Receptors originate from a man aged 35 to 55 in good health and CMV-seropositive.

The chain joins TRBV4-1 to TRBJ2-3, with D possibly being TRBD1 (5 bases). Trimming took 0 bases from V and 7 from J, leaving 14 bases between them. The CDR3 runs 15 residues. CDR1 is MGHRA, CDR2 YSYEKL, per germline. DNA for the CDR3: TGCGCCAGCAGCCAAGATCCCCAGGGAAAAAATACGCAGTATTTT. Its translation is CASSQDPQGKNTQYF.

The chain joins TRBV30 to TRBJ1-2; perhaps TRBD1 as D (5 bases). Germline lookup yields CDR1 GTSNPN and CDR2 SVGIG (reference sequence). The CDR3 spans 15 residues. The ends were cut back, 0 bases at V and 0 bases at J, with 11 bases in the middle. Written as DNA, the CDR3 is TGTGCCTGGAGTGTTGACAGATATACTAACTATGGCTACACCTTC. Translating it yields CAWSVDRYTNYGYTF.

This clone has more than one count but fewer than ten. In nucleotides, the CDR3 is TGTGCCAGCAACACGGCGGGAAAGAAGATCTATGGCTACACCTTC. Residues: CASNTAGKKIYGYTF. The chain uses TRBV28 and TRBJ1-2; D is undetermined. With 7 bases removed from V and 4 bases from J, the gap between germline ends came to 19 bases. Germline assignment: CDR1 MDHEN and CDR2 SYDVKM. This CDR3 has 15 residues.

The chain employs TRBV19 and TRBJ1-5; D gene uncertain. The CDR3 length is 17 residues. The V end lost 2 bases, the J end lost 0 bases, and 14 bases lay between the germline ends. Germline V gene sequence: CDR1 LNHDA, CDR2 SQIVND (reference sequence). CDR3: CASSIQESGYSNQPQHF. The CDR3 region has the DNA TGTGCCAGTAGTATACAAGAGAGCGGTTATAGCAATCAGCCCCAGCATTTT.

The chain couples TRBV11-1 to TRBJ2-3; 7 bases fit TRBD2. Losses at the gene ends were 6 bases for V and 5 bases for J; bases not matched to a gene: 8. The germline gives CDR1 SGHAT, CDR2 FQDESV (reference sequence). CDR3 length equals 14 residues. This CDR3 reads CASRPGRGGDTQYF. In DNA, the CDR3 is TGTGCCAGCAGGCCAGGGAGGGGTGGAGATACGCAGTATTTT.

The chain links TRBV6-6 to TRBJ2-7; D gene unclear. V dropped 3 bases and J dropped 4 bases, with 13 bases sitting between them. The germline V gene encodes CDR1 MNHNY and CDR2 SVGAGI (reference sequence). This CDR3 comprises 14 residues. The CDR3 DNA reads TGTGCCAGCAGTTATCAGATGCCTCCTTACGAGCAGTACTTC. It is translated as CASSYQMPPYEQYF.

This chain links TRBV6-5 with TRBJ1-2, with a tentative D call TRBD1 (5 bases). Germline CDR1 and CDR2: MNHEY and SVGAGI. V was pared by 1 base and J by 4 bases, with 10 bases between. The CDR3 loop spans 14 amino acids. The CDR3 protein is CASSYFGGIYGYTF. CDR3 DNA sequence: TGTGCCAGCAGTTACTTCGGGGGTATCTATGGCTACACCTTC.

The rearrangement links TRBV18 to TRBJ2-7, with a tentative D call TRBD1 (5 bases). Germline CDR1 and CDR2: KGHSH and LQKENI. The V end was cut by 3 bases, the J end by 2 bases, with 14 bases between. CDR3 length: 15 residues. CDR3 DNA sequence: TGTGCCAGCTCACCTCCCCAGGGTCCACCCTACGAGCAGTACTTC. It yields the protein CASSPPQGPPYEQYF.

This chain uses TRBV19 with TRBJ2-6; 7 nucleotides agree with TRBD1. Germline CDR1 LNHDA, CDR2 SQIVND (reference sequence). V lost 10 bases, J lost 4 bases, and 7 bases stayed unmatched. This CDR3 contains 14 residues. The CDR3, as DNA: TGTGCCACCAGGACAGGAACCGGGGCCAACGTCCTGACTTTC. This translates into CATRTGTGANVLTF.

The CDR3 region is CASSWDRGNTIYF. Here the CDR3 DNA reads TGTGCCAGCAGTTGGGACAGGGGAAACACCATATATTTT. The J gene is TRBJ1-3, the V gene TRBV5-6; 8 bases are shared with TRBD1. Germline loops: CDR1 SGHDT, CDR2 YYEEEE. The CDR3 runs 13 residues. V dropped 5 bases and J dropped 4; count of bases not matched to a gene: 2.

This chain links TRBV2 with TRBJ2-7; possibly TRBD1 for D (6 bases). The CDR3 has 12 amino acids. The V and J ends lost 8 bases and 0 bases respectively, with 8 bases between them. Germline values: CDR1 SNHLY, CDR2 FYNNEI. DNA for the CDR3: TGTGCCAGCGGACAGTTCTCCTACGAGCAGTACTTC. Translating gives CASGQFSYEQYF.

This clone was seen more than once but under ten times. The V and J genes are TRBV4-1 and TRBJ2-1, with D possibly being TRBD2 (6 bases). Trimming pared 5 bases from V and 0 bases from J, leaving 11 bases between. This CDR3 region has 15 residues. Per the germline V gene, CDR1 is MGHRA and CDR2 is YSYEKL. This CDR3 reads CASSFQTSSYNEQFF. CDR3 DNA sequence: TGCGCCAGCAGCTTTCAGACTAGCTCCTACAATGAGCAGTTCTTC.